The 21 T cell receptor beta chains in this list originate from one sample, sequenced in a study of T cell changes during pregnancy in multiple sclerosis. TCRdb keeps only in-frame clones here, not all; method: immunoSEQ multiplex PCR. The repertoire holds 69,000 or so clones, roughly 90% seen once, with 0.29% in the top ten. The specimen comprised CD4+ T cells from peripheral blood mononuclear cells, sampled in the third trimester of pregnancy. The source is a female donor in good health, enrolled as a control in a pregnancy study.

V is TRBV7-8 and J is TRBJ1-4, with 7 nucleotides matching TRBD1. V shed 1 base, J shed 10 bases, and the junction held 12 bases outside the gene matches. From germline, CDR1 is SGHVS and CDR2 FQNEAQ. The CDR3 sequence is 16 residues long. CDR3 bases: TGTGCCAGCAGCTTAGATCGAACAGGGGCCGGAGGAAAACTGTTTTTT. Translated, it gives CASSLDRTGAGGKLFF.

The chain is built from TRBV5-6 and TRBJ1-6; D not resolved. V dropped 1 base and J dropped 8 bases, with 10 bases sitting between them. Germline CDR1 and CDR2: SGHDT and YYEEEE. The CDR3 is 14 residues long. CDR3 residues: CASSLRWADSPLHF. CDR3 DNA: TGTGCCAGCAGCTTGCGGTGGGCTGATTCACCCCTCCACTTT. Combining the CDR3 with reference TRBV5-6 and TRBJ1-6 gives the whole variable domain DAGVTQSPTHLIKTRGQQVTLRCSPKSGHDTVSWYQQALGQGPQFIFQYYEEEERQRGNFPDRFSGHQFPNYSSELNVNALLLGDSALYLCASSLRWADSPLHFGNGTRLTVT.

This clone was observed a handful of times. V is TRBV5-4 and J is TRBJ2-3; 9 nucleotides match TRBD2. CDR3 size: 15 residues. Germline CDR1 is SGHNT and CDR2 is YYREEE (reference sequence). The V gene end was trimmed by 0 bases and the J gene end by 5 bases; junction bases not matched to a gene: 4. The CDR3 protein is CASSLASGAVDTQYF. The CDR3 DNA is TGTGCCAGCAGCTTGGCTAGCGGGGCGGTAGATACGCAGTATTTT.

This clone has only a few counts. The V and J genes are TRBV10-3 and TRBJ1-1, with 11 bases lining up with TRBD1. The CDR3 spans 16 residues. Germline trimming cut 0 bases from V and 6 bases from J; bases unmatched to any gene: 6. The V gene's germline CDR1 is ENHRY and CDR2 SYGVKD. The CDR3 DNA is TGTGCCATCAGTGAGTCGGGGGCGGGACAGGGGGCTGAAGCTTTCTTT. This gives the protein CAISESGAGQGAEAFF.

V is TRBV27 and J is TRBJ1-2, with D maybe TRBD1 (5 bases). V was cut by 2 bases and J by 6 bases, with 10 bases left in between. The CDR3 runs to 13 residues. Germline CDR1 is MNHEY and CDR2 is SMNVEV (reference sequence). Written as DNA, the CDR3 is TGTGCCAGCAGTTTACAGGGCGAGCATGGCTACACCTTC. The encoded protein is CASSLQGEHGYTF.

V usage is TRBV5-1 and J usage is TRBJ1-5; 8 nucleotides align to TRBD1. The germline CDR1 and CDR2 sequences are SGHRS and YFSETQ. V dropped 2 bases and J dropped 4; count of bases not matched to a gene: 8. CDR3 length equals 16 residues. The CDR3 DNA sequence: TGCGCCAGCAGCTTAACAGGGGGACTGGGGAATCAGCCCCAGCATTTT. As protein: CASSLTGGLGNQPQHF.

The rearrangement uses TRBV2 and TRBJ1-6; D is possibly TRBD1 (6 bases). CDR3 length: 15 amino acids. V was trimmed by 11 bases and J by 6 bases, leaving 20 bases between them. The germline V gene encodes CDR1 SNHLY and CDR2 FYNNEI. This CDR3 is CAARGDTPPNSPLHF. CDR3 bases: TGTGCCGCCCGAGGGGACACACCACCTAATTCACCCCTCCACTTT.

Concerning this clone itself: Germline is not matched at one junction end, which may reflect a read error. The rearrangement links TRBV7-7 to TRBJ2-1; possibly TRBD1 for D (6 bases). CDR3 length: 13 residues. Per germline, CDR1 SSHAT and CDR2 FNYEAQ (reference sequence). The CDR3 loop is CASSLAQGNEQFF. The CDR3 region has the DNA TGTGCTAGCAGCTTAGCACAGGGCAATGAGCAGTTCTTC.

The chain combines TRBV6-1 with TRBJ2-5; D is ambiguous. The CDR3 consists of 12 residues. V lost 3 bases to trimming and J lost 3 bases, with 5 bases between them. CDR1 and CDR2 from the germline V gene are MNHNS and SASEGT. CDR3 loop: CASSDQKETQYF. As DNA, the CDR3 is TGTGCCAGCAGTGATCAAAAAGAGACCCAGTACTTC.

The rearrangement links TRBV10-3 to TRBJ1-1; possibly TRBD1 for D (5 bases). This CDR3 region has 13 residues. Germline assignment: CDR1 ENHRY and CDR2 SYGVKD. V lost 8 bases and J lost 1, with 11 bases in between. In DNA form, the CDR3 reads TGTGCCATCTGCGGGACGGCGAACACTGAAGCTTTCTTT. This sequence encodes CAICGTANTEAFF.

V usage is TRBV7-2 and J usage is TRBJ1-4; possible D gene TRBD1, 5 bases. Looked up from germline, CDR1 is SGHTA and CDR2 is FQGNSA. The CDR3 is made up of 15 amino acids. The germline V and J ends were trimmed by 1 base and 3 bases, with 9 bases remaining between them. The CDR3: CASSLVGGANEKLFF. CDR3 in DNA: TGTGCCAGCAGCTTAGTTGGAGGGGCTAATGAAAAACTGTTTTTT.

CDR3: CASSVRGLPNTEAFF. The DNA of the CDR3 is TGTGCCAGCAGCGTCAGGGGGTTACCGAACACTGAAGCTTTCTTT. This sequence joins TRBV11-2 and TRBJ1-1, with 7 bases fitting TRBD1. The CDR3 loop spans 15 amino acids. The V segment lost 5 bases and the J segment 1 base; nucleotides outside the gene matches: 7. Per germline, CDR1 SGHAT and CDR2 FQNNGV.

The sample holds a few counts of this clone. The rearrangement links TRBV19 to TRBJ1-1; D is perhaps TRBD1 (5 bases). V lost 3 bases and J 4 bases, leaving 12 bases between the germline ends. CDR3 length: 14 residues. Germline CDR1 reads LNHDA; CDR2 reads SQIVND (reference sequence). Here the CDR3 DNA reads TGTGCCAGTAGTATGGGGGGAGGCGTCACTGAAGCTTTCTTT. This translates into CASSMGGGVTEAFF.

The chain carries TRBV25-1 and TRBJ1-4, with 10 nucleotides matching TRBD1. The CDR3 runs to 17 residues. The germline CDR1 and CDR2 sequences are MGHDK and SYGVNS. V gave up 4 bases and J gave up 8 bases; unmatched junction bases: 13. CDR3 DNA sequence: TGTGCCAGCAGTGGAGGGGTCAACGCGGACAGGGGGGAAAAACTGTTTTTT. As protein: CASSGGVNADRGEKLFF.

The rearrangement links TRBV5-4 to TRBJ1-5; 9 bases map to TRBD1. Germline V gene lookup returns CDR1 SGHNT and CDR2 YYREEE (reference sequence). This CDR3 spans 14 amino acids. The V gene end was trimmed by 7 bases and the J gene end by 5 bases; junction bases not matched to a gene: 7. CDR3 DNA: TGTGCCAGCGCCCCGGACAGGGGAGATCAGCCCCAGCATTTT. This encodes CASAPDRGDQPQHF.

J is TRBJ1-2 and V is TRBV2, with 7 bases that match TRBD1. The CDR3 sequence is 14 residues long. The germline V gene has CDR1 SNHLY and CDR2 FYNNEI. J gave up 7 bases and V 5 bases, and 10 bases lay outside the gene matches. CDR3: CASSQTGTGGGYTF. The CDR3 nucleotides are TGTGCCAGCAGTCAGACAGGGACCGGGGGTGGCTACACCTTC.

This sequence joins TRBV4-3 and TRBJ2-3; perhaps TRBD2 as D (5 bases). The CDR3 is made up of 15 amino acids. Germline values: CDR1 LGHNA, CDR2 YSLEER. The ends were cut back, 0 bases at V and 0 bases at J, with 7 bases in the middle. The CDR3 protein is CASSQDGGSTDTQYF. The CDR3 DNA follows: TGCGCCAGCAGCCAAGATGGAGGCAGCACAGATACGCAGTATTTT.

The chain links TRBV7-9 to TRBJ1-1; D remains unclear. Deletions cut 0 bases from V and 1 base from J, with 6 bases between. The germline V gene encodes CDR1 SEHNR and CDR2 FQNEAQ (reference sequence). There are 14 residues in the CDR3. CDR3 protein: CASSLATGNTEAFF. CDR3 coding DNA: TGTGCCAGCAGCTTAGCGACGGGGAACACTGAAGCTTTCTTT.

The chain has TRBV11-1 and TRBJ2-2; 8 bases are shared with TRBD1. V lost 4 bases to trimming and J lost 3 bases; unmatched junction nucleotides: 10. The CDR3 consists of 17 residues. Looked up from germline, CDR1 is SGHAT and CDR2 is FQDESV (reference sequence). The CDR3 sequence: CASSSRDRFSYTGELFF. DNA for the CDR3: TGTGCCAGCAGCTCCCGGGACAGGTTTTCTTACACCGGGGAGCTGTTTTTT.

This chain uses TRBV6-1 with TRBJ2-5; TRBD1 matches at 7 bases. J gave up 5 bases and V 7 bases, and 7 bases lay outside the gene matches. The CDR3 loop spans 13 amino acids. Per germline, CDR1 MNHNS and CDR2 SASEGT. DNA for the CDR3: TGTGCCAGCACGAGGACCAGGGGGGAGACCCAGTACTTC. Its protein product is CASTRTRGETQYF.

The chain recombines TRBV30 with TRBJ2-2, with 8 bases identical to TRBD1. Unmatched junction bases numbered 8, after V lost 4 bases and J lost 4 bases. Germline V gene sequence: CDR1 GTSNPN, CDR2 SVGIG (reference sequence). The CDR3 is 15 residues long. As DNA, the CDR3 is TGTGCCTGGAAACGGACAGGGTTTAGCACCGGGGAGCTGTTTTTT. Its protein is CAWKRTGFSTGELFF.